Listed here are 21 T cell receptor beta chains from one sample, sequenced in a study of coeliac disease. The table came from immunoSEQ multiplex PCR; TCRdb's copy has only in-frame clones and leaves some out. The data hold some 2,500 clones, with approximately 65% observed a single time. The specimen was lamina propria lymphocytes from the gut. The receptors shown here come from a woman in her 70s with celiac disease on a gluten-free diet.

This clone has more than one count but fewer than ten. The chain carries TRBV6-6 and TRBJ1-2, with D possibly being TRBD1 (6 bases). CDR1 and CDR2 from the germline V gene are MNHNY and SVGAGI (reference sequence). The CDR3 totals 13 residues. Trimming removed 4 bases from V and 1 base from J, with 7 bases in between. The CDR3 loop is CASSSQGNYGYTF. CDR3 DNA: TGTGCCAGCAGTTCACAGGGTAACTATGGCTACACCTTC.

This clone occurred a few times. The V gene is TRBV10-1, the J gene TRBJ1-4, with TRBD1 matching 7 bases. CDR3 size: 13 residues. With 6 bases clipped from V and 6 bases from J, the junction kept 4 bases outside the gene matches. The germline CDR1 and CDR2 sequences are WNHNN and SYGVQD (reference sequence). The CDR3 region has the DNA TGCGCCAGCAGCGGCACAGGGGATGAAAAACTGTTTTTT. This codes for CASSGTGDEKLFF.

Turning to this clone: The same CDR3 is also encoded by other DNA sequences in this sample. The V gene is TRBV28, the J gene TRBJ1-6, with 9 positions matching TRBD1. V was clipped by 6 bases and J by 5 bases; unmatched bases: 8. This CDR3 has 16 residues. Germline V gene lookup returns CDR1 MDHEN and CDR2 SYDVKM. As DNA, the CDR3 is TGTGCCAGCAGACCAATCGGGACAGGGAATAATTCACCCCTCCACTTT. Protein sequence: CASRPIGTGNNSPLHF.

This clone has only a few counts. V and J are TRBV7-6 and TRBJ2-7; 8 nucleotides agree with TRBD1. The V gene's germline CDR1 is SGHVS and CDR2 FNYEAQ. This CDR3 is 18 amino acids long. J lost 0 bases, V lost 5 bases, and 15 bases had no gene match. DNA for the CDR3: TGTGCCAGCAGCCCAATGATTTGGGACAGGCTCAACTCCTACGAGCAGTACTTC. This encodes CASSPMIWDRLNSYEQYF.

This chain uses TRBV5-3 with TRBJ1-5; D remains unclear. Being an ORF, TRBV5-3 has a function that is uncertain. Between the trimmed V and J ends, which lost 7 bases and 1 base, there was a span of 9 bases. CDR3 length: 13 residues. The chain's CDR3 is CARPISSNQPQHF. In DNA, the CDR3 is TGTGCCAGACCCATTTCCAGCAATCAGCCCCAGCATTTT.

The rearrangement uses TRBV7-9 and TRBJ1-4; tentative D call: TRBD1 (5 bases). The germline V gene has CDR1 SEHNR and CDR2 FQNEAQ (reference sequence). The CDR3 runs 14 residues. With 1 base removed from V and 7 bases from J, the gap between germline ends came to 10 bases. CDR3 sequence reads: CASSLGAGSEKLFF. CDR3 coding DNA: TGTGCCAGCAGCTTAGGAGCAGGGTCTGAAAAACTGTTTTTT.

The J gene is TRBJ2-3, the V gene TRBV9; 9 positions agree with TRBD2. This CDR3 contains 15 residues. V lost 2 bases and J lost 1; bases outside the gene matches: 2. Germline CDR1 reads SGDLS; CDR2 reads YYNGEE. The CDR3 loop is CASSVRGGGTDTQYF. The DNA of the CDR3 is TGTGCCAGCAGCGTTCGCGGGGGGGGCACAGATACGCAGTATTTT.

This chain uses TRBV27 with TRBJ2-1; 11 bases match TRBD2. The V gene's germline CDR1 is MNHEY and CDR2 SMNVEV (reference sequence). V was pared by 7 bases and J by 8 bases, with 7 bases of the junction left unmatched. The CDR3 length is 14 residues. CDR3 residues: CASNPSGRLDEQFF. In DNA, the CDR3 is TGTGCCAGCAACCCTAGCGGGAGGCTAGATGAGCAGTTCTTC.

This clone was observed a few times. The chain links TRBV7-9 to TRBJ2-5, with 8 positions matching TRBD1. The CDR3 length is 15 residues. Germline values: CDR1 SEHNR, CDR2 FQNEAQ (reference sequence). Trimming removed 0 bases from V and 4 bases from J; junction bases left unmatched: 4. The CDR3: CASSLALTGGETQYF. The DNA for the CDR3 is TGTGCCAGCAGCTTAGCGCTAACAGGGGGAGAGACCCAGTACTTC.

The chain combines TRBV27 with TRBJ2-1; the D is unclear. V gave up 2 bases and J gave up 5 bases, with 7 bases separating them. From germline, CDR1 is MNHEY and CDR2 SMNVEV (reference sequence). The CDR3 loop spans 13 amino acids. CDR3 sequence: CASSLVVHNEQFF. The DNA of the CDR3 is TGTGCCAGCAGTTTAGTAGTCCACAATGAGCAGTTCTTC.

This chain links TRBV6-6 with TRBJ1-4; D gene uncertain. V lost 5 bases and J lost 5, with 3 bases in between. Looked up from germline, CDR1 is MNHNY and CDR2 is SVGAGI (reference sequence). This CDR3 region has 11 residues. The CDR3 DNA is TGTGCCAGCAGTCAAAATGAAAAACTGTTTTTT. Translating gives CASSQNEKLFF.

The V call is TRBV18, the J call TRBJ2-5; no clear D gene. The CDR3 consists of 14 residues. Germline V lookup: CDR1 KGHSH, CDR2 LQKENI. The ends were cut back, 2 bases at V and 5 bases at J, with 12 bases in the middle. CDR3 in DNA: TGTGCCAGCTCACCAGGGTCAGGTCGGGAGACCCAGTACTTC. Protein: CASSPGSGRETQYF. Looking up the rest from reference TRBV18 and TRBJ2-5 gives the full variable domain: NAGVMQNPRHLVRRRGQEARLRCSPMKGHSHVYWYRQLPEEGLKFMVYLQKENIIDESGMPKERFSAEFPKEGPSILRIQQVVRGDSAAYFCASSPGSGRETQYFGPGTRLLVL.

CDR3 region: CASSPGPISSYEQYV. The DNA for the CDR3 is TGTGCCAGCAGCCCCGGCCCCATTAGCTCCTACGAGCAGTACGTC. V gene TRBV5-5 combines with J gene TRBJ2-7; no definite D call. The length of the CDR3 is 15 residues. The V and J ends lost 4 bases and 0 bases respectively, with 14 bases between them. The germline gives CDR1 SGHKS, CDR2 YYEKEE (reference sequence).

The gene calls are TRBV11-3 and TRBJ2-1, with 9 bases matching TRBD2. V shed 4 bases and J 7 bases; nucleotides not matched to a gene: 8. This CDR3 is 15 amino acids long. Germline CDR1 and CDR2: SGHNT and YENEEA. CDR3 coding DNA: TGTGCCAGCAGCTCCGGCGGGAGGGCCAAGAATGAGCAGTTCTTC. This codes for CASSSGGRAKNEQFF.

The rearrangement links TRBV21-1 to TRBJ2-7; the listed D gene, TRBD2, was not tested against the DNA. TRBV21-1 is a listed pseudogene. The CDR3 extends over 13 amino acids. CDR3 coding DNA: TGTGCCAGCAGCCCTCGAGGCTCCTACGAGCAGTACGTC. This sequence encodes CASSPRGSYEQYV.

CDR3 sequence (DNA): TGTGCCAGCAGAAGGGGTTGTGGGAATCAGGGGGCGCCTATTTCCTACGAGCAGTACGTC. Translating gives CASRRGCGNQGAPISYEQYV. The chain links TRBV11-3 to TRBJ2-7; TRBD1 agrees at 8 bases. Germline-derived CDR1 and CDR2 are SGHNT and YENEEA. The trim removed 6 bases at V and 1 base at J, leaving 23 bases unmatched. The CDR3 has 20 amino acids.

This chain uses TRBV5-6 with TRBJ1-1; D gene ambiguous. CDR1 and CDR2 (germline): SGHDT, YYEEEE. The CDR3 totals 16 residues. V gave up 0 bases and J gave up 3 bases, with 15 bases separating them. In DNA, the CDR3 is TGTGCCAGCAGCTTGGGGCCTGACCTAGTGGACACTGAAGCTTTCTTT. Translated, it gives CASSLGPDLVDTEAFF.

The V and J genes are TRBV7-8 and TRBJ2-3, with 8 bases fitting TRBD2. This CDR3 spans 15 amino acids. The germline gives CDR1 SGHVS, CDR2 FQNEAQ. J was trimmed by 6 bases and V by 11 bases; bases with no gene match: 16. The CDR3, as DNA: TGTGCCGCAAACCGGGGGGGCTGGGCCTTGGATACGCAGTATTTT. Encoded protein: CAANRGGWALDTQYF. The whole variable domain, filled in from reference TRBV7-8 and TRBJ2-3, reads GAGVSQSPRYKVAKRGQDVALRCDPISGHVSLFWYQQALGQGPEFLTYFQNEAQLDKSGLPSDRFFAERPEGSVSTLKIQRTQQEDSAVYLCAANRGGWALDTQYFGPGTRLTVL.

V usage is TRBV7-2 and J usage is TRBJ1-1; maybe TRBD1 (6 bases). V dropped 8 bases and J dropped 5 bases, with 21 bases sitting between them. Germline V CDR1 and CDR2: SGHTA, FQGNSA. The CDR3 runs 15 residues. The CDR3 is CASGKRGGGGTEAFF. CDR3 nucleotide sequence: TGTGCCAGCGGCAAAAGGGGGGGCGGGGGGACTGAAGCTTTCTTT.

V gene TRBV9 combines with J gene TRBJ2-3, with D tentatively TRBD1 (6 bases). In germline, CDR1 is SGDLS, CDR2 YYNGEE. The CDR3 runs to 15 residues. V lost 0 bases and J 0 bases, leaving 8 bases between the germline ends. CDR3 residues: CASSVGQGSTDTQYF. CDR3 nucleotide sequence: TGTGCCAGCAGCGTAGGGCAGGGGAGCACAGATACGCAGTATTTT. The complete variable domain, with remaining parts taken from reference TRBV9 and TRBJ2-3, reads DSGVTQTPKHLITATGQRVTLRCSPRSGDLSVYWYQQSLDQGLQFLIQYYNGEERAKGNILERFSAQQFPDLHSELNLSSLELGDSALYFCASSVGQGSTDTQYFGPGTRLTVL.

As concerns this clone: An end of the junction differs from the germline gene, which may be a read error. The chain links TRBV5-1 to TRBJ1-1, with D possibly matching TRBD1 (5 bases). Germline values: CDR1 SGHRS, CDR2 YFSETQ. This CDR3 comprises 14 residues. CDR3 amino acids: CASSLVSQGGGAFF. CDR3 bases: TGTGCCAGCAGCTTAGTGTCTCAGGGAGGAGGTGCTTTCTTT.